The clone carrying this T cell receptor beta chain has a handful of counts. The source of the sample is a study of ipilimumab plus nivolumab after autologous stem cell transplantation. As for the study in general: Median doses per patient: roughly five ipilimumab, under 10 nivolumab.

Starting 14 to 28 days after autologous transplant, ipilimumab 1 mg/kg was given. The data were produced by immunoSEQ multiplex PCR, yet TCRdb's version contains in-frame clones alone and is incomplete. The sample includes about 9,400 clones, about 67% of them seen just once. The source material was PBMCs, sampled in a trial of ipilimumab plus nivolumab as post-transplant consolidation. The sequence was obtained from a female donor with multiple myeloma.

CDR3 residues: CASSPQGVSYEQYF. Written as DNA, the CDR3 is TGTGCCAGCAGCCCACAGGGGGTTTCCTACGAGCAGTACTTC. V and J are TRBV7-2 and TRBJ2-7, with TRBD1 identical over 8 bases. V lost 5 bases, J lost 1 base, and 4 bases stayed unmatched. Looked up from germline, CDR1 is SGHTA and CDR2 is FQGNSA. The CDR3 runs 14 residues.